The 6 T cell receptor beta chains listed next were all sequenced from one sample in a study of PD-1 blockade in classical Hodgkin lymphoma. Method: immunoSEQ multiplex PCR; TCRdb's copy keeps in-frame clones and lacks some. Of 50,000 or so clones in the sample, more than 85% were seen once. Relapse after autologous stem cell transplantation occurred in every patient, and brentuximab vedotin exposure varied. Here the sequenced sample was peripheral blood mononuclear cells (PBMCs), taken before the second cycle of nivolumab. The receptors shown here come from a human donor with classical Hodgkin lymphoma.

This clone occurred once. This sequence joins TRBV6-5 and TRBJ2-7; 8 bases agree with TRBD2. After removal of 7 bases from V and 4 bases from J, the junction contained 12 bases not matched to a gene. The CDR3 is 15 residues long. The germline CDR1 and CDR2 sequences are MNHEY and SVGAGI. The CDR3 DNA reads TGTGCCAGCACTAACAGGGCGGGAGGCCCTTACGAGCAGTACTTC. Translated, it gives CASTNRAGGPYEQYF.

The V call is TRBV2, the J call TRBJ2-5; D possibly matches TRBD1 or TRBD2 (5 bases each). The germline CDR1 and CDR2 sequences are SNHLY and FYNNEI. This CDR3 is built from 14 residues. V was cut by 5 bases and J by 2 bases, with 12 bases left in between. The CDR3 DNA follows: TGTGCCAGCAGTCCGGGGCCCCTGCAAGAGACCCAGTACTTC. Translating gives CASSPGPLQETQYF.

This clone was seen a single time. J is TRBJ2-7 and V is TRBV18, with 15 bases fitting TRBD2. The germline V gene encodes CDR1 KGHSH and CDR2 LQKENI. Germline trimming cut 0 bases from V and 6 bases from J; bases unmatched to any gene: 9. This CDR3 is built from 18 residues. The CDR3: CASSPPGLAGGPALEQYF. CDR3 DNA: TGTGCCAGCTCACCACCGGGACTAGCGGGGGGACCCGCCCTCGAGCAGTACTTC.

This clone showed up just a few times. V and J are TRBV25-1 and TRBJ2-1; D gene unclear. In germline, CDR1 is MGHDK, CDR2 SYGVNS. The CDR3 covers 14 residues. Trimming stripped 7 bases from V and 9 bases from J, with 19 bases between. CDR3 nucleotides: TGTGCCAGCACAACGGGTGGCGGAATCAGTGAGCAGTTCTTC. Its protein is CASTTGGGISEQFF. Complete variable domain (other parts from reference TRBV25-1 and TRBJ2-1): EADIYQTPRYLVIGTGKKITLECSQTMGHDKMYWYQQDPGMELHLIHYSYGVNSTEKGDLSSESTVSRIRTEHFPLTLESARPSHTSQYLCASTTGGGISEQFFGPGTRLTVL.

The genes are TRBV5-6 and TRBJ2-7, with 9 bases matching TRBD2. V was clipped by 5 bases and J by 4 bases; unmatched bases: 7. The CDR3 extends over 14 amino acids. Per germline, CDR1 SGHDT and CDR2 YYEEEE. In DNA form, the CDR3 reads TGTGCCAGCAGTTCCGGGACTAGCTTATACGAGCAGTACTTC. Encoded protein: CASSSGTSLYEQYF.

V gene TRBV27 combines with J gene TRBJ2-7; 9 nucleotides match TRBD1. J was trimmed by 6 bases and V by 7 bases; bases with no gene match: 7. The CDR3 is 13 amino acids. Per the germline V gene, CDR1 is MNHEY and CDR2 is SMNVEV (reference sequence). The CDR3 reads CASIEQGASEQYF. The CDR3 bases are TGTGCCAGCATAGAACAGGGGGCGTCCGAGCAGTACTTC.